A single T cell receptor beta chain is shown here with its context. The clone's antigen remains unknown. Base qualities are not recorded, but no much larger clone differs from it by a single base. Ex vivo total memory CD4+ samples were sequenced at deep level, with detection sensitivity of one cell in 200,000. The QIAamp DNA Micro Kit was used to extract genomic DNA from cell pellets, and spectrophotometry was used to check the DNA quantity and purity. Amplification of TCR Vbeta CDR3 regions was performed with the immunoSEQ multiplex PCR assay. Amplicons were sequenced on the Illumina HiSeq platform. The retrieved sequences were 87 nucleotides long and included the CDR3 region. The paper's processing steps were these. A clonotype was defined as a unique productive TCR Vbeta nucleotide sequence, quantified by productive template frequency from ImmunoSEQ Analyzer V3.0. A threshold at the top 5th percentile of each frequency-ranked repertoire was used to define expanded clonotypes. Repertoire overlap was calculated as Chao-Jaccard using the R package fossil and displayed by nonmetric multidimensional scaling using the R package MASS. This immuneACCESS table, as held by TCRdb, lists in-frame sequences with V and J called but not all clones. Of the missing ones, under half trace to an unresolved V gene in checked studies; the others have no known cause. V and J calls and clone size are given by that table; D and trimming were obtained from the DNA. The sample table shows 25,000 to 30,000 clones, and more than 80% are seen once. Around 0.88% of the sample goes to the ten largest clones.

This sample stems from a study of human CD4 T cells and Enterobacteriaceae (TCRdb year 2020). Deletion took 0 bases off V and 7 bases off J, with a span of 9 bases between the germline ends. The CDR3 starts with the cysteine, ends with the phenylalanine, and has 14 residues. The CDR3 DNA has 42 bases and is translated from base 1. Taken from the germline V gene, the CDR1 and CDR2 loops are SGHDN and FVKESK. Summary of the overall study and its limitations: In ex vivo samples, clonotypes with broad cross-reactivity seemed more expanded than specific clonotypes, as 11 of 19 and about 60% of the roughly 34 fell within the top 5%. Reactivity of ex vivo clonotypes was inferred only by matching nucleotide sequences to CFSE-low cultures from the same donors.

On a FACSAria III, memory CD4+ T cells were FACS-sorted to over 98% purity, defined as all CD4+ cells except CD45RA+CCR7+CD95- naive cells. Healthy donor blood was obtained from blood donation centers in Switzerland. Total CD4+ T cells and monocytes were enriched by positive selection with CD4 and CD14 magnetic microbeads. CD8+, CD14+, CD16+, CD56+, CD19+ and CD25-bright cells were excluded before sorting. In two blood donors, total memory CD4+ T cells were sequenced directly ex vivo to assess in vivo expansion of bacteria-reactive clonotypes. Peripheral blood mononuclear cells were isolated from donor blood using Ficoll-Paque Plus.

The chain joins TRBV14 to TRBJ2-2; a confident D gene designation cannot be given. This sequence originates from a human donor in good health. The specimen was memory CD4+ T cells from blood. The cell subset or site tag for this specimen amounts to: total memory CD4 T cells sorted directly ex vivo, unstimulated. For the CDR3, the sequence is CASSQDGWGGELFF. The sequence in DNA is TGTGCCAGCAGCCAAGATGGTTGGGGCGGGGAGCTGTTTTTT.